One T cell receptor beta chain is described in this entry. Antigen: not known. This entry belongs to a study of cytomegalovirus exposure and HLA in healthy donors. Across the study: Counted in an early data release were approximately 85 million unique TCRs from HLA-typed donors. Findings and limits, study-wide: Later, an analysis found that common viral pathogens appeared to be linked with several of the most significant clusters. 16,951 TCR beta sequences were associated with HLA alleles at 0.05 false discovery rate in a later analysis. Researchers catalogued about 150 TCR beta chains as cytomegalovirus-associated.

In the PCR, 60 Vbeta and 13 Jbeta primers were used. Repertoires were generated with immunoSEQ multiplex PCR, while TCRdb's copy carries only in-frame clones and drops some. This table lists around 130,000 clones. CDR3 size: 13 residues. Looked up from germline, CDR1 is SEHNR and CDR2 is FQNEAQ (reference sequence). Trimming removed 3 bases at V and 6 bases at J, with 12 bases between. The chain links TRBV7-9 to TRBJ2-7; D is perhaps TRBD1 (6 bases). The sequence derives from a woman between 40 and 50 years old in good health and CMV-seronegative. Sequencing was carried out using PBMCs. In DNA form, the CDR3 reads TGTGCCAGCAGCTTCCCTACAGGGCTCGAGCAGTACTTC. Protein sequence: CASSFPTGLEQYF. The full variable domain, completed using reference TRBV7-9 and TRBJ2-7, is DTGVSQNPRHKITKRGQNVTFRCDPISEHNRLYWYRQTLGQGPEFLTYFQNEAQLEKSRLLSDRFSAERPKGSFSTLEIQRTEQGDSAMYLCASSFPTGLEQYFGPGTRLTVT.